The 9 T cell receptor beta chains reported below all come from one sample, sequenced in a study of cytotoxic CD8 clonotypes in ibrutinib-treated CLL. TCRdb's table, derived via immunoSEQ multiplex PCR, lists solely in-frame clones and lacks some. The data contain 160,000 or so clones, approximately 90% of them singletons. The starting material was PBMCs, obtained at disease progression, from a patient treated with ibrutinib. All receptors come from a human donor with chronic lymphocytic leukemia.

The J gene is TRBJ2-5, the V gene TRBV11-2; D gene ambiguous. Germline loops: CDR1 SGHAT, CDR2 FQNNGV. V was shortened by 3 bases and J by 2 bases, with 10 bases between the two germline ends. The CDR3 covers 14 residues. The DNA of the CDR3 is TGTGCCAGCAGCTTTGTGAGTTGGCAAGAGACCCAGTACTTC. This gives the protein CASSFVSWQETQYF.

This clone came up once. This CDR3 is CASSLVVNTEAFF. In nucleotides, the CDR3 is TGTGCCAGCAGTTTAGTGGTGAACACTGAAGCTTTCTTT. The V and J genes are TRBV28 and TRBJ1-1, with D unresolved. Germline CDR1 MDHEN, CDR2 SYDVKM. The CDR3 covers 13 residues. Trimming shortened V by 2 bases and J by 0 bases, and 4 bases separated the two germline ends.

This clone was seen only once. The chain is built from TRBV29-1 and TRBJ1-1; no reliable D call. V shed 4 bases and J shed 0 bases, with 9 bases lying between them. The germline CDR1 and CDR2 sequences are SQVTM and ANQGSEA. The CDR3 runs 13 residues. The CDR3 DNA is TGCAGCGTTGGCTACAGTATGAACACTGAAGCTTTCTTT. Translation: CSVGYSMNTEAFF.

CDR3 nucleotide sequence: TGTGCCAGCAGCTTAGTGGGGGGACCCAATCAGCCCCAGCATTTT. Translated, it gives CASSLVGGPNQPQHF. The chain has TRBV7-9 and TRBJ1-5; D is perhaps TRBD1 (5 bases). The V gene lost 1 base and the J gene lost 3 bases, with 10 bases spanning the gap. CDR1 is SEHNR and CDR2 is FQNEAQ in the germline V gene (reference sequence). The CDR3 contains 15 residues.

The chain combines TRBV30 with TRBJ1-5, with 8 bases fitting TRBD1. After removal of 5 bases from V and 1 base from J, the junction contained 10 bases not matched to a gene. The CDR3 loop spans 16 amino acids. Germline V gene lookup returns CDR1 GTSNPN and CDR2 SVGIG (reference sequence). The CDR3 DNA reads TGTGCCTGGGGGACAGGCCTCCCGTTAAGCAATCAGCCCCAGCATTTT. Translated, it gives CAWGTGLPLSNQPQHF.

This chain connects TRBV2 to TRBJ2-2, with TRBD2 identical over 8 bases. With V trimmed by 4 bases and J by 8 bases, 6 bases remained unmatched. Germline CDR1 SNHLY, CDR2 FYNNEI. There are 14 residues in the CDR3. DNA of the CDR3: TGTGCCAGCAGTGGGACTAGCTTTGCGGGGGAGCTGTTTTTT. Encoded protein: CASSGTSFAGELFF.

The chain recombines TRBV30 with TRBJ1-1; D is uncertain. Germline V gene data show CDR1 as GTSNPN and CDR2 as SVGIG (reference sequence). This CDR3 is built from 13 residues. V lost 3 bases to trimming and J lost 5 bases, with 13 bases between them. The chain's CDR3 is CAWSQTALTEAFF. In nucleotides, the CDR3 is TGTGCCTGGAGCCAAACAGCCCTTACTGAAGCTTTCTTT.

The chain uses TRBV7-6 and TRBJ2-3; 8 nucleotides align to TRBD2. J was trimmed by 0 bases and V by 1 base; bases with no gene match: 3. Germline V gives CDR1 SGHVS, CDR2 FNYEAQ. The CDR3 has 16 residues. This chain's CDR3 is CASSLVPSGSTDTQYF. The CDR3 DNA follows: TGTGCCAGCAGCTTAGTCCCTAGCGGGAGCACAGATACGCAGTATTTT.

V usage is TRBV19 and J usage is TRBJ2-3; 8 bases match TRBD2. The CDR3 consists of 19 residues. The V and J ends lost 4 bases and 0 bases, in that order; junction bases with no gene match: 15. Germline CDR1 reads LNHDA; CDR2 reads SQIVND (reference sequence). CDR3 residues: CASSTHTVSGTTSTDTQYF. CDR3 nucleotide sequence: TGTGCCAGTAGTACACACACGGTTAGCGGGACAACTAGCACAGATACGCAGTATTTT.